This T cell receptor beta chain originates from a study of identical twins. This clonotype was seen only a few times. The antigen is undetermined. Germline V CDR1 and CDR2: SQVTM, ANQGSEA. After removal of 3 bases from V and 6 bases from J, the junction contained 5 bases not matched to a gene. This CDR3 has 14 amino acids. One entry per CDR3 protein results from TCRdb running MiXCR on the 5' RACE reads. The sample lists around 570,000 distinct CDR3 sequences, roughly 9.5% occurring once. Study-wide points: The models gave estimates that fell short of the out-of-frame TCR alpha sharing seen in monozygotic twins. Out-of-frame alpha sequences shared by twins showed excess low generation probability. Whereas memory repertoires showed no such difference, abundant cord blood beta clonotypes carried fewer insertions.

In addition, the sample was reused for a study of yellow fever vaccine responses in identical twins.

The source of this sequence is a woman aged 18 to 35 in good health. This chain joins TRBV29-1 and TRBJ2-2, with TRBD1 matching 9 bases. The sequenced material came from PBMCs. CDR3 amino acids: CSVERTGVPGELFF. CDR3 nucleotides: TGCAGCGTTGAGCGGACAGGGGTCCCCGGGGAGCTGTTTTTT.